This T cell receptor (beta chain) originates from a study of T cell responses to AZD1222 COVID-19 vaccine. General observations from the study: With dominance at 160-218 and 743-854, vaccine-associated CD4 TCRs spanned spike.

As regards this clone: Its specificity is unknown. The sample holds other DNA sequences that translate to the same CDR3.

The germline V gene encodes CDR1 KGHSH and CDR2 LQKENI. The CDR3 length is 14 residues. The V and J ends lost 6 bases and 0 bases respectively, with 9 bases between them. Clones were read by immunoSEQ multiplex PCR, and TCRdb kept only the in-frame ones, dropping some. This table has 160,000 or so clones, 90% to 95% appearing once. This TCR was sampled from an adult in good health. The V and J genes are TRBV18 and TRBJ1-5; D perhaps matches TRBD1 (5 bases). Sequences were derived from peripheral blood, sampled on day 0 of AZD1222 vaccination. CDR3 sequence: CASSRDGSNQPQHF. DNA of the CDR3: TGTGCCAGCTCCCGGGACGGTAGCAATCAGCCCCAGCATTTT. Full variable domain (outside the CDR3, taken from reference TRBV18 and TRBJ1-5): NAGVMQNPRHLVRRRGQEARLRCSPMKGHSHVYWYRQLPEEGLKFMVYLQKENIIDESGMPKERFSAEFPKEGPSILRIQQVVRGDSAAYFCASSRDGSNQPQHFGDGTRLSIL.